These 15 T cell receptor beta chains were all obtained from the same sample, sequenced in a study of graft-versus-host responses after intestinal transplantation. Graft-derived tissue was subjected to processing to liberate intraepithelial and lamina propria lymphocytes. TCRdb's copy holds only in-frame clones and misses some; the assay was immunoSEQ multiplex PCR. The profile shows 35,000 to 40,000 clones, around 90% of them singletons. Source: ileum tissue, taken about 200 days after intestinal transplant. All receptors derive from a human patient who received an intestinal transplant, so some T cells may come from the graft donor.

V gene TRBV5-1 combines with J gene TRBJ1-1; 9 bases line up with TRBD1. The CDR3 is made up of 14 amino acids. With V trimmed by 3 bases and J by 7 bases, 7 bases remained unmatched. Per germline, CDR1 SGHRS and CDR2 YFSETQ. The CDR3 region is CASSSGTGWIEAFF. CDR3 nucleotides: TGCGCCAGCAGCTCGGGGACAGGGTGGATTGAAGCTTTCTTT.

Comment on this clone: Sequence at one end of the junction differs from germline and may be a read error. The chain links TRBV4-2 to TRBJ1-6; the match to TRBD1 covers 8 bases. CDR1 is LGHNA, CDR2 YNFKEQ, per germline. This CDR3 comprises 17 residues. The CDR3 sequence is CASNLALMDREGSPPHF. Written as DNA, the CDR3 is TGTGCCAGCAACCTAGCACTAATGGACAGGGAAGGATCACCCCCCCACTTT.

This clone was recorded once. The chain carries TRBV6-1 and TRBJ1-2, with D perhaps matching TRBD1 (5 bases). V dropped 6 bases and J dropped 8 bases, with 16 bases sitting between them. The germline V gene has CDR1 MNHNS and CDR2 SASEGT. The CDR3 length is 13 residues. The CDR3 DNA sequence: TGTGCCAGCAGCGTTTCTGGGGACTCGGGCTACACCTTC. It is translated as CASSVSGDSGYTF.

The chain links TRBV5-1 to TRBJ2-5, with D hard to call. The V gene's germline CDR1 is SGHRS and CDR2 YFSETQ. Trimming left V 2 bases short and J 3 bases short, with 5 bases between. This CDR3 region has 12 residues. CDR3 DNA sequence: TGCGCCAGCAGCTTAGCCGAAGAGACCCAGTACTTC. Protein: CASSLAEETQYF.

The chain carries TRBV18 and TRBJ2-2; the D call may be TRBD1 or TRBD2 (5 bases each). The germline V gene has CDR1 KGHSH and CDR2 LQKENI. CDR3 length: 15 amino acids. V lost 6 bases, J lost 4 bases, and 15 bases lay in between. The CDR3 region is CASSQRDVSTGELFF. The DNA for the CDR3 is TGTGCCAGCTCGCAACGGGACGTTTCCACCGGGGAGCTGTTTTTT.

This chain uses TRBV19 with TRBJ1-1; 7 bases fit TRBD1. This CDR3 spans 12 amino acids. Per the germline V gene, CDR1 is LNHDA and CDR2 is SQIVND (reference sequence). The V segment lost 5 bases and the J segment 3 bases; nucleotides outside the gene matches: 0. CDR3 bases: TGTGCCAGTAGTGACAGGGACACTGAAGCTTTCTTT. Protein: CASSDRDTEAFF.

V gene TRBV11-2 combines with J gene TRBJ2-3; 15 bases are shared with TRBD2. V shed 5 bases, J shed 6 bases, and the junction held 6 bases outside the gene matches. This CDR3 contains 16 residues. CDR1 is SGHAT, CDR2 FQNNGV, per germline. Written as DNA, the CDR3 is TGTGCCAGCAGCAGGGGACTAGCGGGGGGCGCGGATACGCAGTATTTT. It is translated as CASSRGLAGGADTQYF.

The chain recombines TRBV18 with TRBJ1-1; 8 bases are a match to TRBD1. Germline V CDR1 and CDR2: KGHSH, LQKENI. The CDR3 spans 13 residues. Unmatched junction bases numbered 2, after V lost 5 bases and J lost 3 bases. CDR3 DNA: TGTGCCAGCTCAACGACAGGGGACACTGAAGCTTTCTTT. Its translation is CASSTTGDTEAFF.

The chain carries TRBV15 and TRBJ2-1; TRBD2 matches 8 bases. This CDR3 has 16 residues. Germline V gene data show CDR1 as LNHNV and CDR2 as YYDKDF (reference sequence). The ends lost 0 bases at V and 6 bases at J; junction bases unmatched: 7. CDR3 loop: CATSRDLRGLGNEQFF. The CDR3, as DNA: TGTGCCACCAGCAGAGATCTTAGGGGACTAGGCAATGAGCAGTTCTTC.

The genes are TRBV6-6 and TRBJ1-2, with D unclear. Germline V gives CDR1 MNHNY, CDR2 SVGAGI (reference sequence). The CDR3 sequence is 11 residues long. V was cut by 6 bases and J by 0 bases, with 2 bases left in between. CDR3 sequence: CASRANYGYTF. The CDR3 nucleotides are TGTGCCAGCAGGGCTAACTATGGCTACACCTTC.

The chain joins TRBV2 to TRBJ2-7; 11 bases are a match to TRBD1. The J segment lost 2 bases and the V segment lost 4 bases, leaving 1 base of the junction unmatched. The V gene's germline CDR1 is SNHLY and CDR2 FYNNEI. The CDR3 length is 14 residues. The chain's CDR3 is CASSGGQGAYEQYF. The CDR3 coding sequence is TGTGCCAGCAGTGGGGGACAGGGGGCCTACGAGCAGTACTTC.

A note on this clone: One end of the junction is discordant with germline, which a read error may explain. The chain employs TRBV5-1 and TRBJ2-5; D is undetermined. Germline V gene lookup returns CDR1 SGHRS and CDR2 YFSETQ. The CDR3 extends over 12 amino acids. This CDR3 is CASSLDHETQYF. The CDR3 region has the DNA TGCGCCAGCAGCTTGGACCACGAGACCCAGTACTTC.

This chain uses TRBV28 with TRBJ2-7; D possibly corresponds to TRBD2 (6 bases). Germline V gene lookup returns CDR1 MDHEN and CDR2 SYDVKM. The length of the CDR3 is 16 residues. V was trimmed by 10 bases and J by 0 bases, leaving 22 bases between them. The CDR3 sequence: CATTPSSGRPSYEQYF. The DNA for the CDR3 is TGTGCCACCACCCCCTCAAGCGGGCGACCCTCCTACGAGCAGTACTTC. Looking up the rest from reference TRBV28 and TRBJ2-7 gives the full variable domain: DVKVTQSSRYLVKRTGEKVFLECVQDMDHENMFWYRQDPGLGLRLIYFSYDVKMKEKGDIPEGYSVSREKKERFSLILESASTNQTSMYLCATTPSSGRPSYEQYFGPGTRLTVT.

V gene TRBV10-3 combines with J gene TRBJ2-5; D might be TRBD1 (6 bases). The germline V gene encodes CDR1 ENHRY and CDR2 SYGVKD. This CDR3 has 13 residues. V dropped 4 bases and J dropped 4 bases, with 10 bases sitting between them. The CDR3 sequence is CAISVRGRETQYF. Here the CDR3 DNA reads TGTGCCATCAGTGTTAGGGGGAGAGAGACCCAGTACTTC.

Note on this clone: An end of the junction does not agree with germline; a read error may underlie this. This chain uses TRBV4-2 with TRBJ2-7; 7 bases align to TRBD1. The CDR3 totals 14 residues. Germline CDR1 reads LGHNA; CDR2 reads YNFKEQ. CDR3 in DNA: TGTGCCAGCAGCCTGCAGCCGGGACAGACCGAGCGGTACTTC. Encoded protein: CASSLQPGQTERYF.